The next 20 T cell receptor beta chains were all read from a single sample in a study of T cell responses to AZD1222 COVID-19 vaccine. The table came from immunoSEQ multiplex PCR; TCRdb's copy has only in-frame clones and leaves some out. The table has nearly 90,000 clones, approximately 90% seen once. Sequenced here: peripheral blood, sampled 28 days after the second AZD1222 dose. These receptors all stem from an adult who received the AZD1222 COVID-19 vaccine.

The V gene is TRBV7-2, the J gene TRBJ1-5, with D possibly being TRBD1 (6 bases). Germline V lookup: CDR1 SGHTA, CDR2 FQGNSA. The CDR3 runs to 14 residues. The V end lost 5 bases, the J end lost 3 bases, and 11 bases lay between the germline ends. The CDR3, as DNA: TGTGCCAGCAGCCGGGACACGATCAATCAGCCCCAGCATTTT. Amino acids: CASSRDTINQPQHF.

The V call is TRBV11-2, the J call TRBJ2-1, with 9 bases that match TRBD2. Germline lookup yields CDR1 SGHAT and CDR2 FQNNGV. This CDR3 comprises 15 residues. V shed 3 bases and J 5 bases; nucleotides not matched to a gene: 5. The CDR3 here is CASSFVAGADNEQFF. CDR3 bases: TGTGCCAGCAGCTTTGTAGCGGGGGCAGACAATGAGCAGTTCTTC.

The J gene is TRBJ1-1, the V gene TRBV15, with 9 bases fitting TRBD1. J gave up 8 bases and V 1 base, and 5 bases lay outside the gene matches. This CDR3 has 14 residues. Per germline, CDR1 LNHNV and CDR2 YYDKDF (reference sequence). The CDR3 DNA reads as TGTGCCACCAGCAGAGGGACCGGGACAGGGGAAGCTTTCTTT. Its translation is CATSRGTGTGEAFF.

J is TRBJ1-1 and V is TRBV18; TRBD1 is a possible D gene (5 bases). Trimming removed 0 bases from V and 5 bases from J, with 7 bases in between. CDR3 length: 13 residues. Germline CDR1 is KGHSH and CDR2 is LQKENI. This CDR3 reads CASSPPAGTEAFF. The CDR3 DNA follows: TGTGCCAGCTCACCACCGGCAGGGACTGAAGCTTTCTTT.

The chain joins TRBV30 to TRBJ1-5; no reliable D call. CDR3 length equals 13 residues. CDR1 GTSNPN and CDR2 SVGIG come from the germline V gene (reference sequence). V gave up 1 base and J gave up 5 bases, with 9 bases separating them. CDR3 DNA sequence: TGTGCCTGGAGTGACAGCTCCCATCAGCCCCAGCATTTT. It encodes CAWSDSSHQPQHF.

This clone has a handful of counts. The rearrangement links TRBV9 to TRBJ1-6; 10 positions match TRBD1. CDR1 and CDR2 from the germline V gene are SGDLS and YYNGEE. V trimming: 3 bases; J trimming: 1 base; junction bases outside the gene matches: 1. This CDR3 region has 16 residues. The CDR3 coding sequence is TGTGCCAGCAGCGAGGGACAGGGGTCCTATAATTCACCCCTCCACTTT. Translation: CASSEGQGSYNSPLHF.

The J gene is TRBJ1-1, the V gene TRBV7-9; no reliable D call. Trimming stripped 2 bases from V and 3 bases from J, with 1 base between. CDR3 length: 11 amino acids. Germline V lookup: CDR1 SEHNR, CDR2 FQNEAQ (reference sequence). CDR3 in amino acids: CASSLYTEAFF. The CDR3 DNA is TGTGCCAGCAGCTTATACACTGAAGCTTTCTTT.

The V gene is TRBV4-1, the J gene TRBJ1-6; D is unresolved. This CDR3 has 16 amino acids. V gave up 4 bases and J gave up 10 bases, with 20 bases separating them. CDR1 and CDR2 from the germline V gene are MGHRA and YSYEKL. The DNA of the CDR3 is TGCGCCAGCAGCCCGGTAGGTCGGGCGAATCTATCACCCCTCCACTTT. This translates into CASSPVGRANLSPLHF.

This rearrangement joins TRBV28 to TRBJ2-4, with D hard to call. Germline V CDR1 and CDR2: MDHEN, SYDVKM. CDR3 length: 13 residues. Trimming shortened V by 2 bases and J by 6 bases, and 8 bases separated the two germline ends. CDR3: CASSLEAPNIQYF. As DNA, the CDR3 is TGTGCCAGCAGTTTAGAGGCCCCAAACATTCAGTACTTC.

The V call is TRBV14, the J call TRBJ1-2, with D tentatively TRBD1 (6 bases). V lost 1 base, J lost 5 bases, and 11 bases lay in between. The CDR3 loop spans 14 amino acids. CDR1 SGHDN and CDR2 FVKESK come from the germline V gene. For the CDR3, the DNA is TGTGCCAGCAGCCAAGGGGGACACTGGTATGGCTACACCTTC. This sequence encodes CASSQGGHWYGYTF.

The rearrangement links TRBV9 to TRBJ2-5, with 11 bases that match TRBD2. The CDR3 length is 15 residues. Losses at the gene ends were 3 bases for V and 2 bases for J; bases not matched to a gene: 3. Germline V gene sequence: CDR1 SGDLS, CDR2 YYNGEE. The CDR3 DNA sequence: TGTGCCAGCAGCGCCGTAGCGGGGGGGCAAGAGACCCAGTACTTC. Amino acid sequence: CASSAVAGGQETQYF.

V and J are TRBV18 and TRBJ2-1; TRBD2 matches 13 bases. Per the germline V gene, CDR1 is KGHSH and CDR2 is LQKENI. V gave up 1 base and J gave up 0 bases; unmatched junction bases: 9. The CDR3 loop spans 20 amino acids. CDR3 nucleotide sequence: TGTGCCAGCTCACCACGGACTAGCGGGGGCCTTTTCCGCTCCTACAATGAGCAGTTCTTC. It yields the protein CASSPRTSGGLFRSYNEQFF.

The rearrangement links TRBV5-4 to TRBJ2-7; 7 nucleotides align to TRBD1. The CDR3 length is 14 residues. The germline V gene encodes CDR1 SGHNT and CDR2 YYREEE (reference sequence). J was trimmed by 1 base and V by 4 bases; bases with no gene match: 5. DNA of the CDR3: TGTGCCAGCAGCCTCCCGGGACAGTCCTACGAGCAGTACTTC. It specifies CASSLPGQSYEQYF.

V gene TRBV20-1 combines with J gene TRBJ1-2; D may be TRBD1 (6 bases). Germline CDR1 and CDR2: DFQATT and SNEGSKA (reference sequence). This CDR3 has 16 amino acids. Trimming pared 3 bases from V and 4 bases from J, leaving 21 bases between. In DNA form, the CDR3 reads TGCAGTGCTAGTAACTCCCAACAGGGCACCCTCTATGGCTACACCTTC. It codes for CSASNSQQGTLYGYTF.

The chain employs TRBV6-1 and TRBJ2-7; D is unresolved. Germline-derived CDR1 and CDR2 are MNHNS and SASEGT. The CDR3 covers 14 residues. The ends were cut back, 3 bases at V and 2 bases at J, with 11 bases in the middle. CDR3 DNA: TGTGCCAGCAGTGAGATTTCGGACGCCTACGAGCAGTACTTC. Its protein is CASSEISDAYEQYF.

A note on this clone: Its ends do not fully match the called genes, so a read error is possible. This chain uses TRBV3-1 (or the pseudogene TRBV3-2) with TRBJ2-5; D is undetermined. Germline lookup yields CDR1 LGHDT and CDR2 YNNKEL (reference sequence). The CDR3 length is 14 residues. CDR3 sequence reads: CASIQSRYQETQYF. For the CDR3, the DNA is TGTGCCAGCATCCAATCTAGGTACCAAGAGACCCAGTACTTC.

The chain joins TRBV2 to TRBJ2-1; 7 nucleotides line up with TRBD2. Germline trimming cut 3 bases from V and 5 bases from J; bases unmatched to any gene: 7. Germline V gene data show CDR1 as SNHLY and CDR2 as FYNNEI. The CDR3 is 15 residues long. CDR3 nucleotides: TGTGCCAGCAGTGATTGGGGCGGGGGTAACAATGAGCAGTTCTTC. Encoded protein: CASSDWGGGNNEQFF. The whole variable domain, filled in from reference TRBV2 and TRBJ2-1, reads EPEVTQTPSHQVTQMGQEVILRCVPISNHLYFYWYRQILGQKVEFLVSFYNNEISEKSEIFDDQFSVERPDGSNFTLKIRSTKLEDSAMYFCASSDWGGGNNEQFFGPGTRLTVL.

V and J are TRBV2 and TRBJ1-1; D unclear. The V and J ends lost 10 bases and 4 bases respectively, with 10 bases between them. The CDR3 is made up of 11 amino acids. Per the germline V gene, CDR1 is SNHLY and CDR2 is FYNNEI. The chain's CDR3 is CATLVVTEAFF. The CDR3 nucleotides are TGTGCCACCTTGGTGGTCACTGAAGCTTTCTTT.

The V and J genes are TRBV7-9 and TRBJ1-1, with D perhaps matching TRBD1 (5 bases). Germline CDR1 and CDR2: SEHNR and FQNEAQ (reference sequence). This CDR3 comprises 16 residues. Between the trimmed V and J ends, which lost 5 bases and 3 bases, there was a span of 19 bases. This chain's CDR3 is CASSPQWDRRYTEAFF. The CDR3 nucleotides read TGTGCCAGCAGCCCCCAATGGGACCGGAGGTACACTGAAGCTTTCTTT.

This clone is medium-sized (0.01 to 0.1%). The chain employs TRBV2 and TRBJ2-1; D gene uncertain. V lost 7 bases, J lost 6 bases, and 4 bases lay in between. The CDR3 spans 10 residues. Germline V gene data show CDR1 as SNHLY and CDR2 as FYNNEI. This chain's CDR3 is CASTSNEQFF. The CDR3 nucleotides are TGTGCCAGCACTAGCAATGAGCAGTTCTTC.